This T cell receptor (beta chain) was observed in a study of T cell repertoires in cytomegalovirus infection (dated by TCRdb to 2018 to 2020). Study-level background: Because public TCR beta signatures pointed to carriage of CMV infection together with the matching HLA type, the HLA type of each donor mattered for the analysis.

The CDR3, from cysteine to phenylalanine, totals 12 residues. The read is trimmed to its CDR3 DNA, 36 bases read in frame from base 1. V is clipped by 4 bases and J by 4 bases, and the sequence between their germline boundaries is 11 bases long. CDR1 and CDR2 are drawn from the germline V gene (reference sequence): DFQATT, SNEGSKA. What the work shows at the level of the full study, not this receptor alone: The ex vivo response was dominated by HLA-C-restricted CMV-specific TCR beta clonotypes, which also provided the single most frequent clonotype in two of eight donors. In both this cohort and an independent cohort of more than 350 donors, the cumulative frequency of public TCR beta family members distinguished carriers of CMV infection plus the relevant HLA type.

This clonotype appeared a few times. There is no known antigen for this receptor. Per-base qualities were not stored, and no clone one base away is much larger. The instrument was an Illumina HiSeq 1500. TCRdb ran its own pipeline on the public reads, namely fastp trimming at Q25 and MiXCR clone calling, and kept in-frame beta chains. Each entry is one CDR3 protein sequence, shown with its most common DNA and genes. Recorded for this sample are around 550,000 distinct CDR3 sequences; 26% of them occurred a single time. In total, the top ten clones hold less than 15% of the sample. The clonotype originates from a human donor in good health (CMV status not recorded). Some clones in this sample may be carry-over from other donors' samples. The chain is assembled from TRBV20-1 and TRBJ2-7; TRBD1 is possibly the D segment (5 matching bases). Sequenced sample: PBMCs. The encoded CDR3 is CSATGRAYEQYF. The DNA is TGCAGTGCTACTGGCAGGGCTTACGAGCAGTACTTC.